This T cell receptor beta chain originates from a study of blood T cell repertoires in COVID-19. This table comes from immunoSEQ multiplex PCR, and its TCRdb copy is limited to in-frame clones, with some not included. The data contain over 120,000 clones, 75% to 85% of them seen just once; the ten biggest clones take up 10%. Trimming cost V 1 base and J 9 bases; bases outside gene matches: 8. CDR1 and CDR2 (germline): SGHVS, FNYEAQ. The CDR3 contains 16 residues. Sequencing was performed on peripheral blood. This receptor was identified in a man in his fifties or sixties with active or convalescent COVID-19. The chain joins TRBV7-6 to TRBJ2-2, with 10 nucleotides matching TRBD2. CDR3 residues: CASSLVERGGHRELFF. The CDR3 DNA sequence: TGTGCCAGCAGCTTAGTGGAGCGGGGGGGACATCGGGAGCTGTTTTTT.